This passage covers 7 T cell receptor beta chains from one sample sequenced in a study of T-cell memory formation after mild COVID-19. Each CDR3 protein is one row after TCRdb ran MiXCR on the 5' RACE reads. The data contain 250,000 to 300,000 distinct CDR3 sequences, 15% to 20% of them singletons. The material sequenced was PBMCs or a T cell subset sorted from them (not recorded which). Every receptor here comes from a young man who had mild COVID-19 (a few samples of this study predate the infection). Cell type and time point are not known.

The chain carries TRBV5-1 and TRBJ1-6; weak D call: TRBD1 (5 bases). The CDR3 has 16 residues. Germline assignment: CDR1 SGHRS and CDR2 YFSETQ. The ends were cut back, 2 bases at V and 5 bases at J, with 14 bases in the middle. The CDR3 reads CASSFATEGDNSPLHF. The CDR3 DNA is TGCGCCAGCAGCTTTGCGACAGAGGGTGATAATTCACCCCTCCACTTT. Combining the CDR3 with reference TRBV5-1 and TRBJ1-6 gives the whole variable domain KAGVTQTPRYLIKTRGQQVTLSCSPISGHRSVSWYQQTPGQGLQFLFEYFSETQRNKGNFPGRFSGRQFSNSRSEMNVSTLELGDSALYLCASSFATEGDNSPLHFGNGTRLTVT.

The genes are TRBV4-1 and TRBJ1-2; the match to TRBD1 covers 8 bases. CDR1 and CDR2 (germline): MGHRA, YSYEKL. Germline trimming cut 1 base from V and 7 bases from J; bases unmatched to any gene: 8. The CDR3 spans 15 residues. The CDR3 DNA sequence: TGCGCCAGCAGCCAAGGCATGGGACAGGATCCTGGCTACACCTTC. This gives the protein CASSQGMGQDPGYTF.

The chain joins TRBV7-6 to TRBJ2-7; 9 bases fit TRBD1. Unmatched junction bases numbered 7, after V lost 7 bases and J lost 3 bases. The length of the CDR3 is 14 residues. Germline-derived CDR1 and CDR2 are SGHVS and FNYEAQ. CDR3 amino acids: CASISPDRGYEQYF. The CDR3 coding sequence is TGTGCCAGCATATCCCCGGACAGGGGCTACGAGCAGTACTTC.

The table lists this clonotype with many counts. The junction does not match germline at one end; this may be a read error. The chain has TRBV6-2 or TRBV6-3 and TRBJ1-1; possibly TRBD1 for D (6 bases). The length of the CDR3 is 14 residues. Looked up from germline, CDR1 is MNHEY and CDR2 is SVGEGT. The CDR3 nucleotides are TGCGCCAGCAGCTTGCAGGGGTCATACACTGAAGCTTTCTTT. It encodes CASSLQGSYTEAFF.

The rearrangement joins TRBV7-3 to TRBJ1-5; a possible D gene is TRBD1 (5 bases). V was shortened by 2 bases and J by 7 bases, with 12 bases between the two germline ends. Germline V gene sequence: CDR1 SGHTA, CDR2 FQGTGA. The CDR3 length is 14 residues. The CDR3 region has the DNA TGTGCCAGCAGCTTAGGGGCCGGGTCGCAGCCCCAGCATTTT. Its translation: CASSLGAGSQPQHF.

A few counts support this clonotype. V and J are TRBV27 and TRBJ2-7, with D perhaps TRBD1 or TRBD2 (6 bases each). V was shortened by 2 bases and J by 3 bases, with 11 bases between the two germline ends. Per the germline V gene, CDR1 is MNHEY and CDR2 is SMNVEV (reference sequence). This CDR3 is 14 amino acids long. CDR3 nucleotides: TGTGCCAGCAGTTTAGTCCGGGGGCACTACGAGCAGTACTTC. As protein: CASSLVRGHYEQYF.

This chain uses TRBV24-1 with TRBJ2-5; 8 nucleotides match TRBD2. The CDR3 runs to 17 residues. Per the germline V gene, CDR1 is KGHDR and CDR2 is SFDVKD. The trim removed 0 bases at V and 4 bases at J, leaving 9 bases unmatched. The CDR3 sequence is CATSDLRGGGPGETQYF. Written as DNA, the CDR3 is TGTGCCACCAGTGATTTGCGCGGCGGGGGGCCGGGAGAGACCCAGTACTTC.